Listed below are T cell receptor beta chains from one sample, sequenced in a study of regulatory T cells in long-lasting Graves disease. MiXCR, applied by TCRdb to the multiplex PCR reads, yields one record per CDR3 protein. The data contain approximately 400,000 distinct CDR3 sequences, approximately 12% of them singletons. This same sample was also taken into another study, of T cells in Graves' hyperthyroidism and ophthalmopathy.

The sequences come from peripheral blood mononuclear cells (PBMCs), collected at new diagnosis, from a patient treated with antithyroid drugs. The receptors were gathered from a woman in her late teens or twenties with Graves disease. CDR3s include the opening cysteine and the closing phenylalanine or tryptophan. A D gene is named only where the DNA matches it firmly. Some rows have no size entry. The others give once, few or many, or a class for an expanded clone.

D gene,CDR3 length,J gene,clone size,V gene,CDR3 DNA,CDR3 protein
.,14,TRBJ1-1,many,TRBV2,TGTGCCAGCAGTGAACGACAGATGAACACTGAAGCTTTCTTT,CASSERQMNTEAFF
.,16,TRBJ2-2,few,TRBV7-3,TGTGCCAGCAGCTTAAGTGGAACCGCGAACACCGGGGAGCTGTTTTTT,CASSLSGTANTGELFF
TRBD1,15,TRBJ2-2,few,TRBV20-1,TGCAGTGCCAGGGGGTCCGGGACAAACACCGGGGAGCTGTTTTTT,CSARGSGTNTGELFF
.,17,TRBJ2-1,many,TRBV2,TGTGCCAGCAGCCGTGTGCTGGTTGCGGGGATTTGGAATGAGCAGTTCTTC,CASSRVLVAGIWNEQFF
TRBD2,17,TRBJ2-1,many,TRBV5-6,TGTGCCAGCAGCAAGACTAGCGGGAGGGCCTTCATTAGTGAGCAGTTCTTC,CASSKTSGRAFISEQFF
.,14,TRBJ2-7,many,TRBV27,TGTGCCAGCAGTTTATTCGGACTGACCTACGAGCAGTACTTC,CASSLFGLTYEQYF
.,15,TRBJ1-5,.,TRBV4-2,TGTGCCAGCAGCCAAGGGGGGATCGGCAATCAGCCCCAGCATTTT,CASSQGGIGNQPQHF
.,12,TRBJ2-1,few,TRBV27,TGTGCCAGCAGTCACCACTACAATGAGCAGTTCTTC,CASSHHYNEQFF
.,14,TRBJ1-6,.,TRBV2,TGTGCCAGCAGTGTCAGCCAGGGACGTTCACCCCTCCACTTT,CASSVSQGRSPLHF
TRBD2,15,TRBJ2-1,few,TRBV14,TGTGCCAGCAGCCCGCGGGGGGGCATATCCAATGAGCAGTTCTTC,CASSPRGGISNEQFF
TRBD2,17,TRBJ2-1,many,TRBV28,TGTGCCAGCAGTTCGGGGACTAGCGGGAGGGAGTTGGATGAGCAGTTCTTC,CASSSGTSGRELDEQFF
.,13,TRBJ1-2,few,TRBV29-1,TGCAGCGTTGTTCAGGACACTAACTATGGCTACACCTTC,CSVVQDTNYGYTF
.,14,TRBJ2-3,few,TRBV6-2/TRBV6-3,TGTGCCAGCAGTTTTTCGGGGCTCACAGATACGCAGTATTTT,CASSFSGLTDTQYF
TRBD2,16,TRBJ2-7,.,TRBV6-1,TGTGCCAGCAGTCCACTAGCGCAGAGCCCCTCGGGGGAGCAGTACTTC,CASSPLAQSPSGEQYF
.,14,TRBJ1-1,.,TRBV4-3,TGCGCCAGCAGCCAAGGCCCCCGGGGCACTGAAGCTTTCTTT,CASSQGPRGTEAFF
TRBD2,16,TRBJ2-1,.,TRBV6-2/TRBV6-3,TGTGCCAGCAGTCCCAGGACTAGCGGGGTTTACAATGAGCAGTTCTTC,CASSPRTSGVYNEQFF
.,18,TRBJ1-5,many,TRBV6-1,TGTGCCAGCAGTGAAGCGCTTCTCACCGAATTTAGCAATCAGCCCCAGCATTTT,CASSEALLTEFSNQPQHF
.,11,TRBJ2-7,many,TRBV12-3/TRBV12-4,TGTGCCAGCAGCGTCCGCTACGAGCAGTACTTC,CASSVRYEQYF
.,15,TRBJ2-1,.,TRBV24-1,TGTGCCACCAGTGATTTTCAGGGCGGCTATCCTGAGCAGTTCTTC,CATSDFQGGYPEQFF
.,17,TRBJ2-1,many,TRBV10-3,TGTGCCATCAGTGAGTCGAAGCCTAGTGGAGCCTTCAATGAGCAGTTCTTC,CAISESKPSGAFNEQFF
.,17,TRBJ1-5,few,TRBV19,TGTGCCAGTAGTATAATTGTCCGGGACCCTAGCAATCAGCCCCAGCATTTT,CASSIIVRDPSNQPQHF
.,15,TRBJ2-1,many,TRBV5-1,TGCGCCAGCAGCTTGACAGGCCCGGGCAACAATGAGCAGTTCTTC,CASSLTGPGNNEQFF
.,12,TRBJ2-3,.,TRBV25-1,TGTGCCAGCAGTGAATTTGGGGATACGCAGTATTTT,CASSEFGDTQYF
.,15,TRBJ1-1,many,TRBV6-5,TGTGCCAGCAGTTACTCTTCCAGGCCACGCACTGAAGCTTTCTTT,CASSYSSRPRTEAFF
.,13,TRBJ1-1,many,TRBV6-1,TGTGCCAGCCAACTGAGGGAGAACACTGAAGCTTTCTTT,CASQLRENTEAFF
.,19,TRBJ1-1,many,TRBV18,TGTGCCAGCTCACCGTTAAGACGGGGGGGGAACGGGGATGACACTGAAGCTTTCTTT,CASSPLRRGGNGDDTEAFF
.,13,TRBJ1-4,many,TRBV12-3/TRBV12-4,TGTGCCAGTTGGGGATGGGGTAATGAAAAACTGTTTTTT,CASWGWGNEKLFF
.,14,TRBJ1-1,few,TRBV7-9,TGTGCCAGCAGCGCCCCGAGGGGGAACACTGAAGCTTTCTTT,CASSAPRGNTEAFF
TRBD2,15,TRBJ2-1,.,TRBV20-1,TGCAGTGCCGCCCAGCTAGCGGGAGGGCGGGATGAGCAGTTCTTC,CSAAQLAGGRDEQFF
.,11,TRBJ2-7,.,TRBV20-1,TGCAGTGCTCCCAGGACGAAAGAGCAGTACTTC,CSAPRTKEQYF
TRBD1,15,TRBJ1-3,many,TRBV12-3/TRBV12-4,TGTGCCAGCAGTTCCGGGACAGGTAGTGGAAACACCATATATTTT,CASSSGTGSGNTIYF
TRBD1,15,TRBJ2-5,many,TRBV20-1,TGCAGTGCTGCCGAAACAGGGGGTTACCAAGAGACCCAGTACTTC,CSAAETGGYQETQYF
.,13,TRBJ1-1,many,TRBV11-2,TGTGCCAGCAGCGGACGGACAACCACCGAAGCTTTCTTT,CASSGRTTTEAFF
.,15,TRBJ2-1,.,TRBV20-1,TGCAGTGCTAGAGAACCAGGGAGACACAACAATGAGCAGTTCTTC,CSAREPGRHNNEQFF
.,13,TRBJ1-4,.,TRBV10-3,TGTGCCATCAGTGAGGGGTCTCGCGGCAAACTGTTTTTT,CAISEGSRGKLFF
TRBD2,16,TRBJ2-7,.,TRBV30,TGTGCCTGGGGAGAGCCTAGCGGGAGAAAACCCTACGAGCAGTACTTC,CAWGEPSGRKPYEQYF
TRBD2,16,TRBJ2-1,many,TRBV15,TGTGCCACCAGCAGAGCCCGACTAGCGGCCTACAATGAGCAGTTCTTC,CATSRARLAAYNEQFF
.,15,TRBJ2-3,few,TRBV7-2,TGTGCCAGCAGCTTAGTAGGAGCGGCAGGAGATACGCAGTATTTT,CASSLVGAAGDTQYF
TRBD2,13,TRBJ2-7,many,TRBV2,TGTGCCAGCAGCGGCGGGAGGCTGGACGAGCAGTACTTC,CASSGGRLDEQYF
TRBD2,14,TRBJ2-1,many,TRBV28,TGTGCCAGCAGTTTGGGGACTAGCGGGGTCGAGCAGTTCTTC,CASSLGTSGVEQFF
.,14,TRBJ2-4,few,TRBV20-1,TGCAGTATCCCCGAGCAACTAAACAAAAACATTCAGTACTTC,CSIPEQLNKNIQYF
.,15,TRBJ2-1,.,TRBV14,TGTGCCAGCAGTCGGACCTTGGGCTACCTCCATGAGCAGTTCTTC,CASSRTLGYLHEQFF
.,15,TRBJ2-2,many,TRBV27,TGTGCCAGCAGTTTAGGGGGCGGGCACACCGGGGAGCTGTTTTTT,CASSLGGGHTGELFF